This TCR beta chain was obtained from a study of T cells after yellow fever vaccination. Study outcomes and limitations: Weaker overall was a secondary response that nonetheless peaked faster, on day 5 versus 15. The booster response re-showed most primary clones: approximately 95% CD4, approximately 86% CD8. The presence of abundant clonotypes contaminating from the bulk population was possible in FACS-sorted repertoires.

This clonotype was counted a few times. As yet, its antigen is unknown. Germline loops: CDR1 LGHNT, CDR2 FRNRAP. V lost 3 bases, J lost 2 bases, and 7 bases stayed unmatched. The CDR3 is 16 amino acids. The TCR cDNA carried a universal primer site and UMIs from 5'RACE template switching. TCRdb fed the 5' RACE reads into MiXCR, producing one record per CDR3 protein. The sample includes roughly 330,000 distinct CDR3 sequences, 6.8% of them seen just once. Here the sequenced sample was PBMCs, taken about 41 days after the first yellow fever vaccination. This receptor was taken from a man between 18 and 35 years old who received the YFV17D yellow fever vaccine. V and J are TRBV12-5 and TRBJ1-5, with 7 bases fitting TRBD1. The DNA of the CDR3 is TGTGCTAGTGGTTTCCTTCGGGACAGCCGCAATCAGCCCCAGCATTTT. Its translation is CASGFLRDSRNQPQHF.